The 6 T cell receptor beta chains below all came from one sample that was sequenced in a study of blood T cell repertoires in COVID-19. Data came from immunoSEQ multiplex PCR; TCRdb stores just in-frame clones and leaves some out. The data show under 250,000 clones, 80% to 90% seen once. Sequencing was performed on peripheral blood. These receptors came from a human donor in a cohort sampled during active COVID-19.

The chain joins TRBV23-1 to TRBJ1-1, with 10 bases lining up with TRBD1. TRBV23-1 is labeled an ORF, and its function is uncertain. The CDR3 contains 18 residues. Trimming at V came to 1 base and at J to 4 bases, leaving 12 bases not matched to a gene. The CDR3 region is CASSQFTGTGDAGTEAFF. The DNA for the CDR3 is TGCGCCAGCAGTCAATTCACCGGGACAGGGGATGCGGGCACTGAAGCTTTCTTT.

The V gene is TRBV21-1, the J gene TRBJ1-1; TRBD1, the table's D call, was not compared with the DNA. TRBV21-1 is labeled a pseudogene. The CDR3 sequence is 16 residues long. Written as DNA, the CDR3 is TGTGCCAGCAGCGCTCGGGACAGACAAATGAACACTGAAGCTTTCTTT. This encodes CASSARDRQMNTEAFF.

V usage is TRBV2 and J usage is TRBJ1-6; D might be TRBD1 (5 bases). Germline-derived CDR1 and CDR2 are SNHLY and FYNNEI. The CDR3 is 16 residues long. The V gene lost 2 bases and the J gene lost 7 bases, with 15 bases spanning the gap. The CDR3 coding sequence is TGTGCCAGCAGTGAACGGGCGGCAGGGTTGAATTCACCCCTCCACTTT. This encodes CASSERAAGLNSPLHF. The variable domain in full, with the rest retrieved from reference TRBV2 and TRBJ1-6, is EPEVTQTPSHQVTQMGQEVILRCVPISNHLYFYWYRQILGQKVEFLVSFYNNEISEKSEIFDDQFSVERPDGSNFTLKIRSTKLEDSAMYFCASSERAAGLNSPLHFGNGTRLTVT.

V usage is TRBV10-1 and J usage is TRBJ2-1, with a tentative D call TRBD1 (6 bases). The germline V gene encodes CDR1 WNHNN and CDR2 SYGVQD (reference sequence). Trimming took off 2 bases at V and 0 bases at J, with 8 bases between the two ends. The CDR3 consists of 15 residues. The CDR3 loop reads CASSERGSSYNEQFF. The CDR3 DNA reads TGCGCCAGCAGTGAGAGGGGGAGCTCCTACAATGAGCAGTTCTTC.

CDR3 residues: CASSRTVATRQGQPQHF. CDR3 sequence (DNA): TGTGCCAGCAGTAGGACAGTAGCGACTCGGCAGGGACAGCCCCAGCATTTT. This chain links TRBV5-8 with TRBJ1-5; weak D call: TRBD1 (6 bases). This CDR3 comprises 17 residues. Germline CDR1 is SGHTS and CDR2 is YDEGEE. V was shortened by 5 bases and J by 7 bases, with 25 bases between the two germline ends.

The rearrangement uses TRBV13 and TRBJ2-3; 7 bases are shared with TRBD2. The germline V gene encodes CDR1 PRHDT and CDR2 FYEKMQ (reference sequence). The CDR3 runs to 14 residues. V was pared by 5 bases and J by 5 bases, with 7 bases of the junction left unmatched. The CDR3, as DNA: TGTGCCAGCAGCCACGGGGACTATGGAGATACGCAGTATTTT. It is translated as CASSHGDYGDTQYF.